This T cell receptor (beta chain) is from a study of OX40 agonist ivuxolimab in advanced cancers. Study summary: Participants could have had prior anti-PD-1, anti-PD-L1 or anti-CTLA-4 therapy, and 40% had some.

The CDR3 runs 16 residues. Trimming shortened V by 5 bases and J by 2 bases, and 18 bases separated the two germline ends. The V gene's germline CDR1 is MNHEY and CDR2 SMNVEV (reference sequence). TCRdb's copy holds only in-frame clones and misses some; the assay was immunoSEQ multiplex PCR. The sample shows about 30,000 clones, 70% to 85% of them seen only once. About this clone: The antigen remains undetermined.

General study results and limits: The 0.1-3.0 mg/kg partial responders had among the lowest clonal expansion. Among the nonresponders, some also had low normalized T-cell clonal expansion.

The sequencing used CD4+ or CD8+ T cells sorted from blood, collected in a trial of the OX40 agonist ivuxolimab. The chain has TRBV27 and TRBJ2-5, with D possibly TRBD2 on 5 matching bases. This TCR was sampled from an adult with an advanced solid tumor such as melanoma, head and neck, liver or kidney cancer. CDR3 loop: CASSTSVIGIQETQYF. The CDR3 DNA follows: TGTGCCAGCAGTACCTCGGTGATCGGGATACAAGAGACCCAGTACTTC.